These T cell receptor beta chains were read from a single sample in a study of memory CD4+ T cells and cytomegalovirus serostatus. The repertoire was sequenced with immunoSEQ multiplex PCR; TCRdb's copy has only in-frame clones and lacks some. The data hold 45,000 to 60,000 clones, with about three quarters observed a single time. Material for sequencing was memory CD4+ T cells from blood. These receptors were collected from an adult in good health and CMV-seropositive. The CDR3 runs from the conserved cysteine through the conserved F or W. A D gene is named only where the DNA matches it firmly. Clone size, where shown, is once, few, many, or a class for clones that have expanded.

V,size,D,J,DNA,CDR3
TRBV7-9,-,-,TRBJ2-7,TGTGCCGCCGGGACACAATCCTACGAGCAGTACTTC,CAAGTQSYEQYF
TRBV7-6,-,-,TRBJ1-1,TGTGCCAGCAGCACGCAGGGAATTGACACTGAAGCTTTCTTT,CASSTQGIDTEAFF
TRBV11-3,once,-,TRBJ2-1,TGTGCCAGCAGCGTCGCCTCAATGGCGGGAAGCTACAATGAGCAGTTCTTC,CASSVASMAGSYNEQFF
TRBV6-1,few,-,TRBJ1-1,TGTGCCACCAACGCTCGGGGATACACTGAAGCTTTCTTT,CATNARGYTEAFF
TRBV30,few,-,TRBJ1-1,TGTGCCTGGAGTGTACACGTGAACACTGAAGCTTTCTTT,CAWSVHVNTEAFF
TRBV6-5,-,TRBD2,TRBJ2-7,TGTGCCAGCAGCGGGACTAGCGAGGACTACGAGCAGTACTTC,CASSGTSEDYEQYF
TRBV7-8,-,-,TRBJ1-5,TGTGCCAGCAGCTTAATGGGCAATCAGCCCCAGCATTTT,CASSLMGNQPQHF
TRBV10-1,-,TRBD2,TRBJ2-2,TGCGCCAGCAGTGAGGGCCTAGCGGAGAACACCGGGGAGCTGTTTTTT,CASSEGLAENTGELFF
TRBV7-3,-,TRBD2,TRBJ2-1,TGTGCCAGCAGCTTAGGGACTAGCGGTTACAATGAGCAGTTCTTC,CASSLGTSGYNEQFF
TRBV5-1,-,-,TRBJ1-1,TGCGCCAGCAGCTTGAGACCCGGGGGCACTGAAGCTTTCTTT,CASSLRPGGTEAFF
TRBV10-3,-,-,TRBJ2-7,TGTGCCATCAGTGATGTAGTTAGGCGGGAGCAGTACTTC,CAISDVVRREQYF
TRBV19,-,-,TRBJ1-5,TGTGCCAGTAGTATAGGAGGGAGTCAGCCCCAGCATTTT,CASSIGGSQPQHF